The rows below give T cell receptor beta chains drawn from one sample of a study of blood T cell repertoires in COVID-19. Sequenced by immunoSEQ multiplex PCR; TCRdb stores in-frame clones only, minus some. The profile shows 160,000 or so clones, under 95% of them singletons. The sample consisted of peripheral blood. The receptors shown here come from a man younger than 35 with acute or convalescent COVID-19. CDR3s include the opening cysteine and the closing phenylalanine or tryptophan. A D gene is named only where the DNA matches it firmly. Size is stated for part of the rows, as once, few or many counts, or as a class when the clone is expanded.

>14|NA|NA|TRBJ1-2|TRBV5-1
TGCGCCAGCAGGTGGGAGGAACCCTCGGAGGGCTACACCTTC
CASRWEEPSEGYTF
>13|NA|NA|TRBJ1-1|TRBV6-5
TGTGCCAGCAGACGGACAGTGAACACTGAAGCTTTCTTT
CASRRTVNTEAFF
>14|NA|NA|TRBJ2-5|TRBV25-1
TGTGCCAGCAGTGACCCCGAGAGCAGGGAGACCCAGTACTTC
CASSDPESRETQYF
>16|NA|NA|TRBJ1-2|TRBV4-1
TGCGCCAGCAGCCAAGATCGTTCGGGAGGGGGAAGTGGCTACACCTTC
CASSQDRSGGGSGYTF
>12|NA|NA|TRBJ2-5|TRBV5-1
TGCGCCAGCAGCTGGACAGACGAGACCCAGTACTTC
CASSWTDETQYF
>19|NA|NA|TRBJ1-6|TRBV7-8
TGTGCCAGCAGCTTAGACACCAGGGACTTTCGTTCCTATAATTCACCCCTCCACTTT
CASSLDTRDFRSYNSPLHF
>13|NA|NA|TRBJ1-1|TRBV6-5
TGTGCCAGCAACGACCAGGGTCCCACTGAAGCTTTCTTT
CASNDQGPTEAFF
>15|NA|TRBD2|TRBJ2-3|TRBV9
TGTGCCAGCAGCGCTAGCGGGGCGAACACAGATACGCAGTATTTT
CASSASGANTDTQYF
>15|NA|NA|TRBJ1-1|TRBV5-4
TGTGCCAGCAGCTTGGTGGGTCAGGGGATCACTGAAGCTTTCTTT
CASSLVGQGITEAFF
>19|NA|NA|TRBJ1-1|TRBV5-1
TGCGCCAGCAGCTTGGTATTTTTGGGACAACCTGAAAAGGACACTGAAGCTTTCTTT
CASSLVFLGQPEKDTEAFF
>20|once|TRBD1|TRBJ1-3|TRBV5-1
TGCGCCAGCAGCTTGTCGTCCGGGACAGGGAGTTACCATTCTGGAAACACCATATATTTT
CASSLSSGTGSYHSGNTIYF
>14|NA|NA|TRBJ1-2|TRBV6-6
TGTGCCAGCAGTTACCGCCGACAGGATTATGGCTACACCTTC
CASSYRRQDYGYTF
>15|NA|TRBD2|TRBJ2-7|TRBV5-1
TGCGCCAGCAGCTTGGGGCTAGCGGGAGGCTACGAGCAGTACTTC
CASSLGLAGGYEQYF
>14|NA|NA|TRBJ1-5|TRBV19
TGTGCCAGTAGTACCCGCCAGGGGTACCAGCCCCAGCATTTT
CASSTRQGYQPQHF
>14|once|NA|TRBJ1-1|TRBV27
TGTGCCAGCCTACCTAGGGGGTGGTCCACTGAAGCTTTCTTT
CASLPRGWSTEAFF
>14|NA|NA|TRBJ2-7|TRBV5-1
TGCGCCAGCAGCTTGAGTACACGCAGCTACGAGCAGTACTTC
CASSLSTRSYEQYF
>15|NA|TRBD1|TRBJ1-1|TRBV10-1
TGCGCCAGCAGTGAGAGGACAGGCATGAACACTGAAGCTTTCTTT
CASSERTGMNTEAFF
>16|NA|TRBD1|TRBJ2-7|TRBV5-6
TGTGCCAGCAGCCTCGACTGGGGGACAGGGATCTACGAGCAGTACTTC
CASSLDWGTGIYEQYF
>16|NA|TRBD1|TRBJ1-3|TRBV24-1
TGTGCCACCAGTGATTCCGAGGGACAGACAGAGGACACCATATATTTT
CATSDSEGQTEDTIYF
>18|NA|TRBD2|TRBJ2-3|TRBV3-1/TRBV3-2
TGTGCCAGCAGCCCGACTAGCGGGGGGGCCTGGGGCACAGATACGCAGTATTTT
CASSPTSGGAWGTDTQYF
>13|once|TRBD1|TRBJ1-4|TRBV10-2
TGCGCCAGCAGGGGGGACAGATATGAAAAACTGTTTTTT
CASRGDRYEKLFF
>15|NA|NA|TRBJ2-1|TRBV19
TGTGCCAGTAGTGACTCCGTTTGGGGGAGGAATGAGCAGTTCTTC
CASSDSVWGRNEQFF
>14|NA|TRBD1|TRBJ2-5|TRBV13
TGTGCCAGCAGCTCCCGGACAGGGCAAGAGACCCAGTACTTC
CASSSRTGQETQYF
>16|NA|TRBD1|TRBJ2-7|TRBV28
TGTGCCAGCCTGAGTTCCTCCGGGACAGGGGGCTACGAGCAGTACTTC
CASLSSSGTGGYEQYF
>14|NA|TRBD2|TRBJ2-7|TRBV5-4
TGTGCCAGCAGCTCAACCGGGACTAGCGTCGAGCAGTACTTC
CASSSTGTSVEQYF
>15|NA|NA|TRBJ1-2|TRBV12-5
TGTGCTAGTGGTTTCACCAGGGTAGACAACTATGGCTACACCTTC
CASGFTRVDNYGYTF
>15|NA|NA|TRBJ2-7|TRBV5-4
TGTGCCAGCAGCTTGGACCAAAGCCGCTCCTACGAGCAGTACTTC
CASSLDQSRSYEQYF
>18|NA|NA|TRBJ1-4|TRBV4-1
TGCGCCAGCAGCCAAAGTGAGGCCCTCCTCAGGGGTAATGAAAAACTGTTTTTT
CASSQSEALLRGNEKLFF
>13|NA|NA|TRBJ1-1|TRBV12-3/TRBV12-4
TGTGCCAGCAGTTTTCAGGGAGGGACTGAAGCTTTCTTT
CASSFQGGTEAFF
>15|NA|NA|TRBJ1-5|TRBV14
TGTGCCAGCAGCCAAGATGGACAGCCTAATCAGCCCCAGCATTTT
CASSQDGQPNQPQHF
>15|NA|TRBD2|TRBJ2-1|TRBV2
TGTGCCAGCAGTGTCCCTCTAGCGGGAGGGCCTGAGCAGTTCTTC
CASSVPLAGGPEQFF
>15|NA|NA|TRBJ1-6|TRBV19
TGTGCCAGTAGTATCCGCGACAGGTCGAATTCACCCCTCCACTTT
CASSIRDRSNSPLHF
>13|NA|NA|TRBJ2-2|TRBV9
TGTGCCAGCAATGGCGGGGACACCGGGGAGCTGTTTTTT
CASNGGDTGELFF
>16|NA|TRBD1|TRBJ2-7|TRBV25-1
TGTGCCAGCAGTGAGTCGACTCCGGGACAGGGTTCCGAGCAGTACTTC
CASSESTPGQGSEQYF
>12|NA|NA|TRBJ2-5|TRBV27
TGTGCCAGCGGGGCCCCCCCGGAGACCCAGTACTTC
CASGAPPETQYF
>16|NA|TRBD2|TRBJ2-7|TRBV28
TGTGCCAGCAGTTTAAATTTAGTTCAGCGGGGCTACGAGCAGTACTTC
CASSLNLVQRGYEQYF
>14|NA|NA|TRBJ2-5|TRBV6-5
TGTGCCAGCAGCTTCAGGGTATACCAAGAGACCCAGTACTTC
CASSFRVYQETQYF
>15|NA|TRBD1|TRBJ2-6|TRBV2
TGTGCCAGCAGTGCAGGGGGTGGTGGGGCCAACGTCCTGACTTTC
CASSAGGGGANVLTF
>16|NA|TRBD1|TRBJ1-5|TRBV19
TGTGCCAGTACCCGGACAGGAAGGTGGGCCTCGGAGCCCCAGCATTTT
CASTRTGRWASEPQHF
>18|NA|TRBD1|TRBJ1-4|TRBV4-1
TGCGCCAGCAGCCATAGACAGGGGGCAAGTATAGTAAATGAAAAACTGTTTTTT
CASSHRQGASIVNEKLFF
>16|NA|TRBD1|TRBJ2-3|TRBV4-1
TGCGCCAGCAGAGAGGCGGGACAGGGTAGTAGAGATACGCAGTATTTT
CASREAGQGSRDTQYF
>15|NA|NA|TRBJ1-2|TRBV7-9
TGTGCCAGCATCTCAGCGGGGACAAGGAACTATGGCTACACCTTC
CASISAGTRNYGYTF
>14|NA|NA|TRBJ1-4|TRBV19
TGTGCCAGTAGTACCCTAGGGGCCGCTGAAAAACTGTTTTTT
CASSTLGAAEKLFF
>18|NA|TRBD1|TRBJ1-5|TRBV24-1
TGTGCCACCAGTGACACAAACACGGACAGGGGTGGCAATCAGCCCCAGCATTTT
CATSDTNTDRGGNQPQHF
>18|NA|TRBD1|TRBJ1-6|TRBV25-1
TGTGCCAGCAGTGCCCGGGACAGCGTTAGCTCCTATAATTCACCCCTCCACTTT
CASSARDSVSSYNSPLHF